Sequencing of this T cell receptor (beta chain) was carried out in a study of T cell responses to AZD1222 COVID-19 vaccine. This CDR3 spans 15 amino acids. Germline V gene lookup returns CDR1 MNHEY and CDR2 SVGAGI. V lost 2 bases, J lost 7 bases, and 17 bases lay in between. The repertoire was sequenced with immunoSEQ multiplex PCR; TCRdb's copy has only in-frame clones and lacks some. The sample consists of 100,000 to 110,000 clones, 88% of them appearing once. Whole-study results and caveats: Repertoires were sampled only after the peak T cell response. Donors, mostly white British, included more females; clonal diversity was possibly underestimated. Increased Spike-specific TCR breadth and depth were observed after two AZD1222 doses.

Remarks on this clone: As yet, its antigen is unknown.

The clonotype originates from an adult in good health. This sample comprised peripheral blood, obtained on day 0 of AZD1222 vaccination. V and J are TRBV6-5 and TRBJ1-2; D is uncertain. CDR3 amino acids: CASSYMSGRVGGYTF. The CDR3 DNA is TGTGCCAGCAGTTACATGTCGGGTCGGGTTGGTGGCTACACCTTC.